The 9 T cell receptor beta chains below all came from one sample that was sequenced in a study of control samples from healthy donors and cancer patients. Clones were sequenced by immunoSEQ multiplex PCR, and TCRdb holds only the in-frame ones, with some missing. The sample lists 120,000 or so clones; over 75% were seen once. The sample was blood. Receptor source: a man in his sixties in good health.

This chain joins TRBV2 and TRBJ1-4; no firm D call. This CDR3 has 10 amino acids. The V end lost 6 bases, the J end lost 8 bases, and 4 bases lay between the germline ends. Germline V gene sequence: CDR1 SNHLY, CDR2 FYNNEI. CDR3 region: CASRLEKLFF. CDR3 bases: TGTGCCAGCAGGCTCGAAAAACTGTTTTTT.

The chain is built from TRBV6-1 and TRBJ2-3; weak D call: TRBD1 (6 bases). The CDR3 loop spans 16 amino acids. Trimming shortened V by 4 bases and J by 0 bases, and 14 bases separated the two germline ends. Per the germline V gene, CDR1 is MNHNS and CDR2 is SASEGT. The CDR3 nucleotides are TGTGCCAGCAGTGTAGGCAGGGGCAGGAGCACAGATACGCAGTATTTT. It codes for CASSVGRGRSTDTQYF.

V usage is TRBV12-3 or TRBV12-4 and J usage is TRBJ1-2, with 7 bases lining up with TRBD1. V lost 6 bases, J lost 4 bases, and 5 bases stayed unmatched. The CDR3 covers 13 residues. The CDR3 DNA follows: TGTGCCAGCAGGGGCGGGGACAGCTATGGCTACACCTTC. Its translation: CASRGGDSYGYTF.

The CDR3 is CASSDRDTDTQYF. DNA of the CDR3: TGCGCCAGCAGCGACCGGGACACAGATACGCAGTATTTT. The chain uses TRBV5-1 and TRBJ2-3; tentatively, D is TRBD2 (5 bases). V gave up 4 bases and J gave up 2 bases, with 8 bases separating them. The CDR3 length is 13 residues. CDR1 and CDR2 from the germline V gene are SGHRS and YFSETQ.

Notes on this clone: Different DNA sequences within this sample yield the same CDR3. V gene TRBV5-1 combines with J gene TRBJ2-7, with D perhaps matching TRBD2 (6 bases). CDR3 length: 18 amino acids. The ends were cut back, 2 bases at V and 0 bases at J, with 21 bases in the middle. Per germline, CDR1 SGHRS and CDR2 YFSETQ. The CDR3 sequence is CASSFGTLGGGPSYEQYF. DNA for the CDR3: TGCGCCAGCAGCTTTGGGACGCTCGGGGGTGGGCCCTCCTACGAGCAGTACTTC.

The J gene is TRBJ2-7, the V gene TRBV10-2; D might be TRBD1 (5 bases). Germline loops: CDR1 WSHSY, CDR2 SAAADI. This CDR3 has 12 amino acids. Trimming removed 4 bases from V and 7 bases from J, with 11 bases in between. The CDR3 DNA is TGCGCCAGCAGTGTTAGCAGGGCTGAGCAGTACTTC. It encodes CASSVSRAEQYF.

The chain recombines TRBV19 with TRBJ2-6; maybe TRBD2 (5 bases). The CDR3 is 15 residues long. Germline CDR1 LNHDA, CDR2 SQIVND (reference sequence). V shed 2 bases and J shed 2 bases, with 7 bases lying between them. CDR3 in amino acids: CASSILRAGANVLTF. CDR3 bases: TGTGCCAGTAGTATACTGAGGGCTGGGGCCAACGTCCTGACTTTC.

The rearrangement uses TRBV19 and TRBJ2-5, with 15 positions matching TRBD2. The junction had 9 bases not matched to a gene; V was cut back by 5 bases and J by 5 bases. The CDR3 length is 17 residues. CDR1 LNHDA and CDR2 SQIVND come from the germline V gene (reference sequence). The CDR3 here is CASSPRTSGGAGETQYF. The CDR3 DNA is TGTGCCAGTAGTCCCCGGACTAGCGGGGGGGCCGGGGAGACCCAGTACTTC.

CDR3 DNA: TGTGCCAGCAGTTTTCGAATTGACAGCCCCGAGGATCAGCCCCAGCATTTT. Translation gives CASSFRIDSPEDQPQHF. This chain uses TRBV27 with TRBJ1-5; weak D call: TRBD1 (5 bases). The V gene lost 3 bases and the J gene lost 5 bases, with 20 bases spanning the gap. Germline values: CDR1 MNHEY, CDR2 SMNVEV (reference sequence). The CDR3 is made up of 17 amino acids.